This entry features one T cell receptor beta chain sequence. These data come from a study of T-cell reconstitution after alpha-beta-depleted transplantation in children. Preparation of the TCRbeta library was carried out with unique molecular identifiers. TCRdb re-analysed the PCR reads in MiXCR, keeping a single row per CDR3 protein. The table records hundreds of thousands of distinct CDR3 sequences, less than 15% of them present only once. This receptor was identified in a human donor who donated a stem cell graft to a child with Fanconi anemia. Specimen: PBMCs, collected from the stem cell graft.

The CDR3 nucleotides are TGCAGTGCTAGACAGGTCAGCAATCAGCCCCAGCATTTT. This gives the protein CSARQVSNQPQHF. The J gene is TRBJ1-5, the V gene TRBV20-1, with D uncertain. The CDR3 totals 13 residues. With 2 bases removed from V and 1 base from J, the gap between germline ends came to 6 bases. The germline CDR1 and CDR2 sequences are DFQATT and SNEGSKA (reference sequence).